The source of this TCR beta chain is a study of T cells in Graves' hyperthyroidism and ophthalmopathy. About the research overall: Pretreatment peripheral blood was obtained at initial diagnosis.

TCR beta CDR3 sequences were amplified from RNA transcripts. Primed by the HTBI set, a first-round RT-PCR was run on the TCR CDR3. TCRdb re-derived calls from the multiplex PCR reads in MiXCR, one entry per CDR3 protein. The sample contains approximately 400,000 distinct CDR3 sequences, roughly 15% of which appear only once. Many counts were recorded for this clonotype. Antigen unknown. V trimming: 5 bases; J trimming: 0 bases; junction bases outside the gene matches: 4. Germline values: CDR1 DFQATT, CDR2 SNEGSKA (reference sequence). The length of the CDR3 is 14 residues. Overall study findings and caveats: Most clonotypes expanded in the thyroid (above 0.001) were also present in blood.

This TCR was recovered from a woman aged 25 to 39 with Graves' ophthalmopathy. The sequenced sample consisted of blood. The gene calls are TRBV20-1 and TRBJ1-5; the match to TRBD1 covers 7 bases. CDR3 in amino acids: CSALDRNSNQPQHF. The CDR3 bases are TGCAGTGCTTTGGACAGGAATAGCAATCAGCCCCAGCATTTT.